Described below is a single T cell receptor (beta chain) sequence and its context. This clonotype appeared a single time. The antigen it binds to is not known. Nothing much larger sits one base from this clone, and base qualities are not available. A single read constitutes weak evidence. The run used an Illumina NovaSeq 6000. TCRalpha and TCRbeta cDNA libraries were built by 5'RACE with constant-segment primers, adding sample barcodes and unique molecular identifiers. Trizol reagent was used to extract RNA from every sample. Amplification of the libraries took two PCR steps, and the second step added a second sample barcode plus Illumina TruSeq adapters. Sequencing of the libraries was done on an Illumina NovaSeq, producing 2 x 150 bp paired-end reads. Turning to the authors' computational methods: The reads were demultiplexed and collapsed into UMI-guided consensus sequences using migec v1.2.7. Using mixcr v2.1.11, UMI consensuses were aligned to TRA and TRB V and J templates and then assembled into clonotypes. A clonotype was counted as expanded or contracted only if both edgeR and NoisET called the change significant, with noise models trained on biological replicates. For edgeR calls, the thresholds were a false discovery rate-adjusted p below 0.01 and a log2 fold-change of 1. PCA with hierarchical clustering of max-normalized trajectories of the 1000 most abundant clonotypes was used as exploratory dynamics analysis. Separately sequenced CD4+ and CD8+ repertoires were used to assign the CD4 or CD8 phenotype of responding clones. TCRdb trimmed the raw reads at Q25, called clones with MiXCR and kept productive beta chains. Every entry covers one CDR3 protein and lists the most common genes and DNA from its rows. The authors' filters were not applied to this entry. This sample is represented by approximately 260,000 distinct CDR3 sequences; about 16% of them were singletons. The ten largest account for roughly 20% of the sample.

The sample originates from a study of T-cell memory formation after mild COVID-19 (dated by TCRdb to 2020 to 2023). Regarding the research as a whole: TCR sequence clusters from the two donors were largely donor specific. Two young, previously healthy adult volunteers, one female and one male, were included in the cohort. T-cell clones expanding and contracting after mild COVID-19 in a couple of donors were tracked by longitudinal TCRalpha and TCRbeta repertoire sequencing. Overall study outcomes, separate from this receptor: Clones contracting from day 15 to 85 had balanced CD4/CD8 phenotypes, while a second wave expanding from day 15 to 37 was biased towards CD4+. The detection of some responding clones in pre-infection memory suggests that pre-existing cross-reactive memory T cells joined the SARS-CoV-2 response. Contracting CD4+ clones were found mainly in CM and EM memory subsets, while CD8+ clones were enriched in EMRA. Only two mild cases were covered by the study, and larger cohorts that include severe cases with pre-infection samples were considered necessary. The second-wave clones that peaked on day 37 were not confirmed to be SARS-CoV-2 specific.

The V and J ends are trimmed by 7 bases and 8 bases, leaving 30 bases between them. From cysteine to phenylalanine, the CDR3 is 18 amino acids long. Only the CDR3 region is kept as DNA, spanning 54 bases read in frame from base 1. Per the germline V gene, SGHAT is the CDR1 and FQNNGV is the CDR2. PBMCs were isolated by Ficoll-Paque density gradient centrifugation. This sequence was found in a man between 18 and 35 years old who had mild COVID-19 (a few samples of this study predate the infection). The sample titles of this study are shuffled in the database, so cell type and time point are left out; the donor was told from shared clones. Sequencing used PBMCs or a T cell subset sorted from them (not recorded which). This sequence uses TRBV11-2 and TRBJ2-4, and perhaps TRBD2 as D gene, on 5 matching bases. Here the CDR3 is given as CASTRTRTTVRGMDIQYF. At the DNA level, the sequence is TGTGCCAGCACCCGAACTAGAACAACCGTCCGGGGTATGGACATTCAGTACTTC.